Sequencing of this TCR beta chain was carried out in a study of blood T cell repertoires in COVID-19 (TCRdb year 2020). Turning to the overall study: Samples from collaborators originated in the United States, Italy and Spain and spanned both the acute and convalescent phases of COVID-19. Samples came from the ongoing ImmuneRACE study (first 160 participants) plus 1,254 subjects from 6 global collaborators. Subjects who had been exposed to COVID-19, were actively infected with it, or had recovered from it provided the deeply sampled blood TCRbeta repertoires that made up the dataset. A freely available public database, intended as a resource for researchers studying the immune response to SARS-CoV-2, is where the repertoires were released. Nearly every sample came with metadata listing a de-identified subject ID, COVID-19 status, age in years and sex. Where available, HLA class I and class II types were obtained from metadata supplied by the sample provider rather than from assay-based typing. The prospective study material was composed of cDNA or gDNA derived from T cells, B-cell-depleted T cells, or PBMCs.

Results and caveats for the whole study, not just this receptor: How much clinical and demographic metadata was included differed by source and by participant, and the metadata was provided uncurated.

In the prospective study, participants were about 18 to 95 years old, resided in about two dozen geographic areas of the United States, and were enrolled through a virtual design. In the prospective study, participants were assigned to cohorts based on the clinical history participants reported in a screening survey and a study questionnaire. ImmuneRACE Cohort 3 recovered participants were defined by two consecutive negative NP/OP PCR tests, healthcare professional clearance, or symptom resolution. In the prospective study, mobile phlebotomists collected whole blood, serum and a nasopharyngeal or oropharyngeal swab from each participant. Prospective study participants could optionally give additional blood draws and questionnaires over an approximately two-month period. Blood samples from the prospective study were shipped frozen or at room temperature prior to DNA extraction. Points on this clone: Its antigen specificity is not known. Nothing much larger sits one base from this clone, and base qualities are not available.

TCRbeta CDR3 regions were amplified from genomic DNA by means of the immunoSEQ Assay, a bias-controlled multiplex PCR. The paper's processing steps were these. The number of nucleated cells in each sample was estimated from the amplification of reference gene primers within the assay. To quantify the absolute abundance of each unique TCRbeta CDR3 rearrangement, sequence reads were collapsed and filtered. For each sample, productive Simpson clonality was calculated by taking the square root of Simpson's diversity index across productive rearrangements. Here the immuneACCESS table is served through TCRdb, limited to in-frame sequences with V and J called. Missing clones are a known gap in these copies; in checked studies unresolved V genes cover under half, and the rest lacks a known reason. V, J and clone size were drawn from that table, and D and trimming were deduced from the DNA. The sample includes 200,000 to 250,000 clones, with roughly 80% observed a single time. The ten top clones hold approximately 1.8% of the sample.

V loses 5 bases of germline sequence and J loses 3 bases, and the interval between the two ends is 4 bases. Sequences PRHDT (CDR1) and FYEKMQ (CDR2) are obtained from the germline V gene (reference sequence). From the cysteine up to the phenylalanine, the CDR3 has a length of 12 residues. Only the CDR3 part of the read is kept: 36 bases, read in frame from the first base. Here the chain combines TRBV13 and TRBJ2-2; there is no confident call for the D gene. The sequenced sample was PBMCs or T cells enriched from blood (not recorded which). The receptor's source is a man aged 60 to 69 who had recovered from COVID-19. The DNA reads as follows: TGTGCCAGCAGCCTTTACACCGGGGAGCTGTTTTTT. Its protein product is CASSLYTGELFF.